The present entry profiles one TCR beta chain with its context. This entry belongs to a study of blood T cells in healthy people across ages. It was with a sample-barcoded 5' primer and a J-beta primer mix that a second PCR of roughly 7 to 12 cycles was run. MiXCR was run by TCRdb on the 5' RACE reads, yielding one entry per CDR3 protein. This table has roughly 2 million distinct CDR3 sequences, around half appearing once. The sample comprised blood. The receptor's source is a woman aged 40 to 50 in good health.

The CDR3 reads CASRARGGDSTNEKLFF. DNA of the CDR3: TGTGCCAGCAGGGCTCGAGGGGGCGACTCAACTAATGAAAAACTGTTTTTT. The genes are TRBV6-6 and TRBJ1-4, with 7 bases aligning to TRBD1. The CDR3 loop spans 17 amino acids. The V and J ends lost 6 bases and 0 bases, in that order; junction bases with no gene match: 10. Germline CDR1 reads MNHNY; CDR2 reads SVGAGI (reference sequence).